The clone carrying this T cell receptor (beta chain) occurred once. No antigen is known for it. Some clones are missing from TCRdb's copy, which holds only in-frame ones; the method was immunoSEQ multiplex PCR. The sample holds some 1,400,000 clones, roughly 97% seen once. This record belongs to a study of shared clonotypes between healthy human individuals. Study-level points and caveats: Rarefaction showed that sequencing of sorted subsets was incomplete (despite large depth). Non-shared clonotypes had lower generation probabilities than clonotypes shared by all four sorted-subset donors.

Germline V CDR1 and CDR2: SGHVS, FNYEAQ. This CDR3 is built from 15 residues. The trim removed 5 bases at V and 3 bases at J, leaving 7 bases unmatched. Material: naive CD4+ T cells sorted from blood. Subset denoted: CD45RA+ positively selected. V is TRBV7-6 and J is TRBJ2-1; the match to TRBD2 covers 7 bases. The origin of this receptor is a man aged 25-40 years in good health. CDR3 nucleotides: TGTGCCAGCAGCCTAAGCGGACTAGTCTACAATGAGCAGTTCTTC. Translated, it gives CASSLSGLVYNEQFF.